The T cell receptor (beta chain) described here comes from a study of T cell responses to AZD1222 COVID-19 vaccine. A note on this clone: What it binds is not known.

The CDR3 sequence is 13 residues long. Unmatched junction bases numbered 0, after V lost 2 bases and J lost 4 bases. Produced via immunoSEQ multiplex PCR; TCRdb's table is partial and in-frame only. Among around 160,000 clones listed, approximately 91% were seen once. Broader study findings: None of the repertoires were sampled until the peak T cell response had passed. Clonal diversity may have been underestimated in mostly white British donors.

The sequences come from peripheral blood, collected on day 0 of AZD1222 vaccination. The J gene is TRBJ2-5, the V gene TRBV12-3 or TRBV12-4, with 8 bases aligning to TRBD2. The receptor was isolated from an adult in good health. The CDR3 DNA is TGTGCCAGCAGTTTAACTAGCGGAGAGACCCAGTACTTC. Protein: CASSLTSGETQYF.